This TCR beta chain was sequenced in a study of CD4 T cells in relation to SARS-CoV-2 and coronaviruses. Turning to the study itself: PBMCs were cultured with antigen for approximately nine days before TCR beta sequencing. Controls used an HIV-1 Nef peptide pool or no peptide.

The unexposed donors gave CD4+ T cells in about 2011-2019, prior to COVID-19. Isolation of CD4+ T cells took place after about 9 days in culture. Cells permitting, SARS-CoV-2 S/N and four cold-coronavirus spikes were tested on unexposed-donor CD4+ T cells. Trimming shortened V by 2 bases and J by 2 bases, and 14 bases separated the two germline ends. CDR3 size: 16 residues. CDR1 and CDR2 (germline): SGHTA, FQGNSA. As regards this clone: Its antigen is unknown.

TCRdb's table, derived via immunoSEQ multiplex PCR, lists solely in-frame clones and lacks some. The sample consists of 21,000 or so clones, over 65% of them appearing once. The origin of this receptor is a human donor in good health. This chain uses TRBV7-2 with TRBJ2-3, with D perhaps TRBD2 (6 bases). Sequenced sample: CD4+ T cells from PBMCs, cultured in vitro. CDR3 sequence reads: CASSLRRDPYTDTQYF. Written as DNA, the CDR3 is TGTGCCAGCAGCTTACGGCGGGATCCCTACACAGATACGCAGTATTTT.